The 31 T cell receptor beta chains reported below all come from one sample, sequenced in a study of vaccination and CD4 T cells after COVID-19. For these TCRs, the target antigens are not known. An Oncomine TCR Beta short-read assay was used to sequence the DNA from cultured CD4+ T cells. Each CDR3 protein gets one entry after TCRdb re-called the PCR reads with MiXCR. This table has almost 20,000 distinct CDR3 sequences, 45% to 60% appearing once. Treatment meaning: roughly 10-day PBMC culture with coronavirus spike peptide pools or control peptides (ViraFEST assay). Source material: CD4+ T cells from blood, cultured in vitro. The receptors here all came from a human donor who had recovered from COVID-19.

The chain recombines TRBV29-1 with TRBJ2-5; D is unclear. Germline V lookup: CDR1 SQVTM, CDR2 ANQGSEA. With 4 bases removed from V and 0 bases from J, the gap between germline ends came to 6 bases. The CDR3 covers 12 residues. The CDR3 coding sequence is TGCAGCGTTGGAGACAACCAAGAGACCCAGTACTTC. Its protein product is CSVGDNQETQYF.

This clonotype came up a few times. The chain couples TRBV10-1 to TRBJ2-7; a possible D gene is TRBD2 (6 bases). CDR1 and CDR2 from the germline V gene are WNHNN and SYGVQD (reference sequence). V was shortened by 8 bases and J by 0 bases, with 14 bases between the two germline ends. The CDR3 contains 14 residues. Written as DNA, the CDR3 is TGCGCCAGCGCGGCTAGCGCAATCTCCTACGAGCAGTACTTC. Its protein is CASAASAISYEQYF.

The J gene is TRBJ1-5, the V gene TRBV6-2 or TRBV6-3; 7 bases are a match to TRBD1. With 7 bases clipped from V and 10 bases from J, the junction kept 7 bases outside the gene matches. The germline gives CDR1 MNHEY, CDR2 SVGEGT. The CDR3 covers 12 residues. CDR3 amino acids: CASTRGRGPQHF. The DNA of the CDR3 is TGTGCCAGCACCAGGGGGAGGGGACCCCAGCATTTT.

The V gene is TRBV7-6, the J gene TRBJ2-7, with unresolved D. The CDR3 contains 15 residues. Germline loops: CDR1 SGHVS, CDR2 FNYEAQ. Trimming took off 5 bases at V and 3 bases at J, with 17 bases between the two ends. The CDR3 region is CASSLRGDGGYEQYF. The CDR3 nucleotides read TGTGCCAGCAGCCTACGAGGTGATGGCGGCTACGAGCAGTACTTC. The full variable domain, with the rest looked up from reference TRBV7-6 and TRBJ2-7, is GAGVSQSPRYKVTKRGQDVALRCDPISGHVSLYWYRQALGQGPEFLTYFNYEAQQDKSGLPNDRFSAERPEGSISTLTIQRTEQRDSAMYRCASSLRGDGGYEQYFGPGTRLTVT.

V and J are TRBV6-1 and TRBJ1-1; no clear D gene. V dropped 3 bases and J dropped 0 bases, with 11 bases sitting between them. There are 15 residues in the CDR3. Germline CDR1 reads MNHNS; CDR2 reads SASEGT. The CDR3 DNA reads TGTGCCAGCAGTGAGCCTGTAGATTTGAACACTGAAGCTTTCTTT. This gives the protein CASSEPVDLNTEAFF.

The chain is built from TRBV7-9 and TRBJ1-6; D is undetermined. This CDR3 region has 15 residues. Trimming took off 7 bases at V and 3 bases at J, with 13 bases between the two ends. Germline lookup yields CDR1 SEHNR and CDR2 FQNEAQ (reference sequence). The CDR3 is CASMSERIYNSPLHF. CDR3 in DNA: TGTGCCAGCATGTCTGAGCGGATCTATAATTCACCCCTCCACTTT. Supplemented by reference TRBV7-9 and TRBJ1-6, the full variable domain reads DTGVSQNPRHKITKRGQNVTFRCDPISEHNRLYWYRQTLGQGPEFLTYFQNEAQLEKSRLLSDRFSAERPKGSFSTLEIQRTEQGDSAMYLCASMSERIYNSPLHFGNGTRLTVT.

In this sample, this clonotype turned up a few times. V gene TRBV30 combines with J gene TRBJ2-1; D possibly corresponds to TRBD2 (5 bases). From germline, CDR1 is GTSNPN and CDR2 SVGIG (reference sequence). V lost 5 bases, J lost 5 bases, and 19 bases lay in between. The CDR3 totals 15 residues. Here the CDR3 DNA reads TGTGCCTGGGGAGGTGGCTACCGGATGAACAATGAGCAGTTCTTC. Protein: CAWGGGYRMNNEQFF.

This sequence joins TRBV7-9 and TRBJ1-2; unclear D gene. Germline-derived CDR1 and CDR2 are SEHNR and FQNEAQ (reference sequence). The CDR3 is made up of 16 amino acids. Trimming pared 1 base from V and 8 bases from J, leaving 20 bases between. Here the CDR3 reads CASSLGAGPETGGYTF. The CDR3 DNA reads TGTGCCAGCAGCTTAGGAGCTGGACCAGAGACGGGAGGCTACACCTTC.

The DNA for the CDR3 is TGTGCCAGCAGCTTAAGTCTAGCGGGAGTGGATGAGCAGTTCTTC. It codes for CASSLSLAGVDEQFF. The gene calls are TRBV7-3 and TRBJ2-1; the match to TRBD2 covers 10 bases. Trimming cost V 1 base and J 8 bases; bases outside gene matches: 5. Germline V gene data show CDR1 as SGHTA and CDR2 as FQGTGA. This CDR3 region has 15 residues.

The rearrangement links TRBV10-1 to TRBJ2-3; 7 nucleotides line up with TRBD2. Unmatched junction bases numbered 3, after V lost 8 bases and J lost 1 base. Germline CDR1 reads WNHNN; CDR2 reads SYGVQD (reference sequence). This CDR3 is 13 amino acids long. The CDR3, as DNA: TGCGCCAGCGCCGCGGGGGGCACAGATACGCAGTATTTT. It specifies CASAAGGTDTQYF.

V is TRBV7-2 and J is TRBJ2-3, with 9 bases lining up with TRBD1. The junction had 5 bases not matched to a gene; V was cut back by 4 bases and J by 3 bases. This CDR3 has 15 amino acids. Germline CDR1 SGHTA, CDR2 FQGNSA. The CDR3 is CASSSDRGLTDTQYF. Here the CDR3 DNA reads TGTGCCAGCAGCTCGGACAGGGGCCTAACAGATACGCAGTATTTT.

CDR3 bases: TGTGCCAGCAGCCTCAGGCTGTACAATGAGCAGTTCTTC. Its protein is CASSLRLYNEQFF. The chain couples TRBV11-3 to TRBJ2-1; D ambiguous. Deletions cut 5 bases from V and 4 bases from J, with 9 bases between. CDR1 is SGHNT and CDR2 is YENEEA in the germline V gene. The CDR3 extends over 13 amino acids.

This chain connects TRBV7-8 to TRBJ1-5, with TRBD1 as a possible D gene (5 bases). V lost 2 bases and J 2 bases, leaving 13 bases between the germline ends. This CDR3 region has 16 residues. Germline loops: CDR1 SGHVS, CDR2 FQNEAQ. The chain's CDR3 is CASSLQGTGGNQPQHF. The CDR3 nucleotides are TGTGCCAGCAGCTTACAGGGAACCGGGGGCAATCAGCCCCAGCATTTT.

This clonotype was counted a few times. V usage is TRBV5-1 and J usage is TRBJ1-4; TRBD1 agrees at 7 bases. Germline V gene lookup returns CDR1 SGHRS and CDR2 YFSETQ. There are 15 residues in the CDR3. The trim removed 2 bases at V and 4 bases at J, leaving 5 bases unmatched. CDR3 nucleotides: TGCGCCAGCAGCTTCCGGGACAGCCATAATGAAAAACTGTTTTTT. Encoded protein: CASSFRDSHNEKLFF.

The rearrangement joins TRBV6-1 to TRBJ2-7; D perhaps matches TRBD1 (6 bases). The CDR3 loop spans 14 amino acids. V gave up 2 bases and J gave up 1 base, with 9 bases separating them. The germline V gene encodes CDR1 MNHNS and CDR2 SASEGT. Here the CDR3 reads CASSEMDRSYEQYF. The DNA of the CDR3 is TGTGCCAGCAGTGAAATGGACAGATCCTACGAGCAGTACTTC.

V gene TRBV19 combines with J gene TRBJ1-4; D ambiguous. The CDR3 length is 15 residues. The germline CDR1 and CDR2 sequences are LNHDA and SQIVND (reference sequence). The germline V and J ends were trimmed by 5 bases and 7 bases, with 17 bases remaining between them. CDR3 nucleotides: TGTGCCAGTAGTCCTGGGGTGGCCACGACTGAAAAACTGTTTTTT. This gives the protein CASSPGVATTEKLFF.

The chain is built from TRBV2 and TRBJ2-1, with D hard to call. The V and J ends lost 8 bases and 0 bases respectively, with 8 bases between them. There are 13 residues in the CDR3. Germline V gene data show CDR1 as SNHLY and CDR2 as FYNNEI. CDR3 nucleotide sequence: TGTGCCAGCTTAAGGGACTCCTACAATGAGCAGTTCTTC. This translates into CASLRDSYNEQFF. The variable domain in full, with the rest retrieved from reference TRBV2 and TRBJ2-1, is EPEVTQTPSHQVTQMGQEVILRCVPISNHLYFYWYRQILGQKVEFLVSFYNNEISEKSEIFDDQFSVERPDGSNFTLKIRSTKLEDSAMYFCASLRDSYNEQFFGPGTRLTVL.

V gene TRBV19 combines with J gene TRBJ1-2; 12 nucleotides match TRBD1. This CDR3 has 16 residues. Germline loops: CDR1 LNHDA, CDR2 SQIVND (reference sequence). V lost 3 bases to trimming and J lost 8 bases; unmatched junction nucleotides: 10. The CDR3 loop is CASSMGPGQGARGYTF. The CDR3 DNA is TGTGCCAGTAGTATGGGTCCGGGACAGGGGGCGCGGGGCTACACCTTC.

This clonotype was seen only a few times. The chain uses TRBV20-1 and TRBJ2-1, with 12 bases fitting TRBD2. Germline CDR1 and CDR2: DFQATT and SNEGSKA (reference sequence). The trim removed 1 base at V and 8 bases at J, leaving 3 bases unmatched. The CDR3 is 14 amino acids. DNA for the CDR3: TGCAGTGCTAGAGGCCTAGCGGGAGGGGATGAGCAGTTCTTC. Its translation: CSARGLAGGDEQFF.

In this sample, this clonotype turned up a few times. The chain joins TRBV7-2 to TRBJ1-5; the D gene is possibly TRBD1 (5 bases). V was pared by 1 base and J by 9 bases, with 16 bases between. The germline gives CDR1 SGHTA, CDR2 FQGNSA. The length of the CDR3 is 15 residues. CDR3 loop: CASSLVGEFGAPQHF. CDR3 bases: TGTGCCAGCAGCTTAGTTGGGGAATTTGGGGCGCCCCAGCATTTT.

This clonotype was seen a few times. The chain couples TRBV6-5 to TRBJ1-6; D not certain. Germline V gene sequence: CDR1 MNHEY, CDR2 SVGAGI. The CDR3 runs to 15 residues. Trimming removed 0 bases from V and 6 bases from J, with 9 bases in between. The CDR3 spells CASSYSKGGNSPLHF. CDR3 coding DNA: TGTGCCAGCAGTTACTCAAAGGGAGGTAATTCACCCCTCCACTTT.

CDR3 in amino acids: CASSPRGPAGWGETQYF. Written as DNA, the CDR3 is TGTGCCAGCAGCCCCCGAGGACCAGCAGGGTGGGGAGAGACCCAGTACTTC. V usage is TRBV11-3 and J usage is TRBJ2-5; D might be TRBD1 (5 bases). The CDR3 has 17 residues. CDR1 is SGHNT and CDR2 is YENEEA in the germline V gene. V shed 5 bases and J shed 4 bases, with 23 bases lying between them.

The V and J genes are TRBV27 and TRBJ2-6; no clear D gene. This CDR3 contains 14 residues. V was shortened by 5 bases and J by 0 bases, with 5 bases between the two germline ends. Germline V gene data show CDR1 as MNHEY and CDR2 as SMNVEV (reference sequence). The CDR3 region has the DNA TGTGCCAGCAGTCCGAACTCTGGGGCCAACGTCCTGACTTTC. Its translation is CASSPNSGANVLTF.

V gene TRBV20-1 combines with J gene TRBJ1-2, with 9 bases lining up with TRBD1. This CDR3 has 12 amino acids. With V trimmed by 3 bases and J by 8 bases, 4 bases remained unmatched. CDR1 DFQATT and CDR2 SNEGSKA come from the germline V gene (reference sequence). The CDR3 DNA sequence: TGCAGTGCTAGCCGGGACAGGGACGGCTACACCTTC. It is translated as CSASRDRDGYTF.

This clonotype has a handful of counts. The chain uses TRBV6-2 or TRBV6-3 and TRBJ1-2; D ambiguous. This CDR3 is 12 amino acids long. V was trimmed by 2 bases and J by 8 bases, leaving 9 bases between them. The germline V gene has CDR1 MNHEY and CDR2 SVGEGT. The CDR3 reads CASSYGLSGYTF. Written as DNA, the CDR3 is TGTGCCAGCAGTTACGGACTGTCGGGCTACACCTTC.

The chain carries TRBV30 and TRBJ1-1; no definite D call. V lost 0 bases and J 3 bases, leaving 8 bases between the germline ends. This CDR3 region has 13 residues. Per the germline V gene, CDR1 is GTSNPN and CDR2 is SVGIG (reference sequence). CDR3 in amino acids: CAWSVGRDTEAFF. The CDR3 DNA reads as TGTGCCTGGAGTGTAGGGCGGGACACTGAAGCTTTCTTT.

V and J are TRBV20-1 and TRBJ1-1; TRBD1 matches at 10 bases. From germline, CDR1 is DFQATT and CDR2 SNEGSKA (reference sequence). CDR3 size: 13 residues. V shed 4 bases and J 7 bases; nucleotides not matched to a gene: 6. The CDR3 reads CSAIKRDRGEAFF. CDR3 DNA sequence: TGCAGTGCTATTAAACGGGACAGGGGTGAAGCTTTCTTT.

This clonotype was counted a few times. V usage is TRBV2 and J usage is TRBJ2-7, with D unclear. There are 11 residues in the CDR3. Germline-derived CDR1 and CDR2 are SNHLY and FYNNEI. The germline V and J ends were trimmed by 1 base and 7 bases, with 5 bases remaining between them. In DNA form, the CDR3 reads TGTGCCAGCAGTGAAGGCTGGGAGCAGTACTTC. Amino acids: CASSEGWEQYF.

This clonotype has a handful of counts. The gene calls are TRBV6-1 and TRBJ2-5; D may be TRBD2 (7 bases). The germline CDR1 and CDR2 sequences are MNHNS and SASEGT. Trimming took off 5 bases at V and 7 bases at J, with 14 bases between the two ends. The CDR3 contains 13 residues. CDR3 in amino acids: CASSSGLGGTQYF. The CDR3 coding sequence is TGTGCCAGCAGTAGCGGACTAGGGGGGACCCAGTACTTC.

This clonotype was detected a few times. CDR3 sequence reads: CASSTLTERNTEAFF. In DNA, the CDR3 is TGTGCCAGTAGTACCCTAACAGAAAGAAACACTGAAGCTTTCTTT. The chain uses TRBV19 and TRBJ1-1; no reliable D call. CDR3 size: 15 residues. Looked up from germline, CDR1 is LNHDA and CDR2 is SQIVND (reference sequence). V was pared by 4 bases and J by 2 bases, with 14 bases between.

This clonotype was picked up one time. The chain combines TRBV24-1 with TRBJ2-1, with a tentative D call TRBD2 (6 bases). The V gene lost 6 bases and the J gene lost 2 bases, with 10 bases spanning the gap. The germline gives CDR1 KGHDR, CDR2 SFDVKD. The CDR3 length is 14 residues. In nucleotides, the CDR3 is TGTGCCACCAGTCCGCGGGACCCCTACAATGAGCAGTTCTTC. As protein: CATSPRDPYNEQFF.